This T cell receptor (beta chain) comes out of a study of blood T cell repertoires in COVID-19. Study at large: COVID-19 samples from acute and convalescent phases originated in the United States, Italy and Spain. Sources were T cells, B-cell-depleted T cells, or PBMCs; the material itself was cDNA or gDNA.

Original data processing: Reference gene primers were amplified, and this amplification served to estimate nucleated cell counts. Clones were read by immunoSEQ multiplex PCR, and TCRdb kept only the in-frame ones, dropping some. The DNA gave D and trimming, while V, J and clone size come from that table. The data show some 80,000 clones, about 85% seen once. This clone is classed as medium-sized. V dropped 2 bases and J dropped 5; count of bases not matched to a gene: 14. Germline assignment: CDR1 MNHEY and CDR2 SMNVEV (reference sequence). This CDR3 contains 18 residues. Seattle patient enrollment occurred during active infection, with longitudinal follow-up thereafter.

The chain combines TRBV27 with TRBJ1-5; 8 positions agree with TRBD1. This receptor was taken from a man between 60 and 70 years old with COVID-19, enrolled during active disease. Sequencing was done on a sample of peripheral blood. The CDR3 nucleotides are TGTGCCAGCAGTTTAGGGGGTGACAGGGGAAGTCGGCATCAGCCCCAGCATTTT. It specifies CASSLGGDRGSRHQPQHF.